This T cell receptor beta chain was observed in a study of T-cell memory formation after mild COVID-19. Study overall: In these data, TCR clusters were largely donor specific. General study findings and limits: Some responding clones appeared in pre-infection memory, suggesting cross-reactive memory joined. The study found contracting CD4+ clones mainly in CM and EM and contracting CD8+ clones in EMRA.

5'RACE, which relied on constant-segment primers, yielded TCR alpha and TCR beta cDNA libraries carrying sample barcodes and UMIs. TCRdb reprocessed the 5' RACE reads with MiXCR, giving one entry per CDR3 protein. The sample yields approximately 60,000 distinct CDR3 sequences, over 8.5% seen once. Germline trimming cut 1 base from V and 7 bases from J; bases unmatched to any gene: 7. Per germline, CDR1 SGHAT and CDR2 FQNNGV. The CDR3 runs 15 residues. This clonotype turned up a few times. Its specificity is not known. The rearrangement links TRBV11-2 to TRBJ2-1; 7 positions match TRBD2. The source is a man between 18 and 29 years old who had mild COVID-19 (a few samples of this study predate the infection). Cell type and time point are not known. Sequenced input: PBMCs or a T cell subset sorted from them (not recorded which). The CDR3 coding sequence is TGTGCCAGCAGCTTAGCTGGAGCGGGATTGAATGAGCAGTTCTTC. Translated, it gives CASSLAGAGLNEQFF.